The 25 T cell receptor beta chains listed next were all sequenced from one sample in a study of shared clonotypes between healthy human individuals. Naivety among CD8 cells was defined by CD45RO negativity and positive CCR7 selection, thereby excluding terminally differentiated effector memory CD45RA+ cells. TCRdb's copy holds only in-frame clones and misses some; the assay was immunoSEQ multiplex PCR. This sample has approximately 2,200,000 clones; 85% to 95% occur once, and the top ten carry about 1.5%. The sequencing sample was made of naive CD8+ T cells from PBMCs. Source of these receptors: a man between 18 and 35 years old in good health. Some clones in this sample may be carry-over from other donors' samples.

The J gene is TRBJ2-6, the V gene TRBV9; tentatively, D is TRBD1 (6 bases). Germline V lookup: CDR1 SGDLS, CDR2 YYNGEE. This CDR3 has 16 residues. The V end lost 4 bases, the J end lost 0 bases, and 11 bases lay between the germline ends. The CDR3 DNA reads as TGTGCCAGCAGCCCGAACAGGGCCTCTGGGGCCAACGTCCTGACTTTC. It codes for CASSPNRASGANVLTF.

The genes are TRBV7-8 and TRBJ2-1; 13 nucleotides agree with TRBD2. Germline V gives CDR1 SGHVS, CDR2 FQNEAQ. V lost 1 base, J lost 7 bases, and 7 bases stayed unmatched. The CDR3 covers 17 residues. The CDR3 reads CASSLVLAGGPMNEQFF. The DNA for the CDR3 is TGTGCCAGCAGCTTAGTACTAGCGGGAGGGCCGATGAATGAGCAGTTCTTC.

DNA of the CDR3: TGTGCCAGCAGCTCCCCCGCGGGAGCGGCCGGGGAGCTGTTTTTT. Translating gives CASSSPAGAAGELFF. The chain carries TRBV7-2 and TRBJ2-2; 7 positions match TRBD2. J gave up 6 bases and V 4 bases, and 8 bases lay outside the gene matches. The CDR3 length is 15 residues. Germline V gene sequence: CDR1 SGHTA, CDR2 FQGNSA.

The rearrangement links TRBV28 to TRBJ1-1; 10 bases match TRBD1. The V gene's germline CDR1 is MDHEN and CDR2 SYDVKM. CDR3 length: 15 residues. J lost 5 bases, V lost 6 bases, and 9 bases had no gene match. The DNA for the CDR3 is TGTGCCAGCAGCCCCCGACAGGGGGCCCGTACTGAAGCTTTCTTT. Its protein product is CASSPRQGARTEAFF.

On this clone itself: This specimen includes other DNA sequences encoding the same CDR3. This chain links TRBV7-9 with TRBJ2-7; TRBD1 is a possible D gene (6 bases). The CDR3 loop spans 13 amino acids. CDR1 and CDR2 from the germline V gene are SEHNR and FQNEAQ (reference sequence). Deletions cut 5 bases from V and 2 bases from J, with 10 bases between. The CDR3 sequence is CASSLGQPYEQYF. The DNA of the CDR3 is TGTGCCAGCAGCCTCGGACAGCCCTACGAGCAGTACTTC.

The chain recombines TRBV27 with TRBJ1-1, with 11 positions matching TRBD1. Germline CDR1 reads MNHEY; CDR2 reads SMNVEV (reference sequence). This CDR3 region has 16 residues. With 5 bases clipped from V and 0 bases from J, the junction kept 5 bases outside the gene matches. The CDR3 region is CASSGDRGTMNTEAFF. The CDR3, as DNA: TGTGCCAGCAGTGGGGACAGGGGGACCATGAACACTGAAGCTTTCTTT.

This chain joins TRBV5-1 and TRBJ2-7; D not certain. The CDR3 extends over 14 amino acids. Germline V gene sequence: CDR1 SGHRS, CDR2 YFSETQ. The V gene lost 4 bases and the J gene lost 5 bases, with 16 bases spanning the gap. CDR3 bases: TGCGCCAGCAGCCAAAATCGGACCGGAGACGAGCAGTACTTC. Amino acids: CASSQNRTGDEQYF. Together with reference TRBV5-1 and TRBJ2-7, the CDR3 gives the full variable domain: KAGVTQTPRYLIKTRGQQVTLSCSPISGHRSVSWYQQTPGQGLQFLFEYFSETQRNKGNFPGRFSGRQFSNSRSEMNVSTLELGDSALYLCASSQNRTGDEQYFGPGTRLTVT.

The table lists this clone with a count of one. This CDR3 is also generated by other DNA sequences in the sample. The CDR3 nucleotides are TGCGCCAGCAGCTTGGGACAGGGGATGGGGCAGCCCCAGCATTTT. This translates into CASSLGQGMGQPQHF. The gene calls are TRBV5-1 and TRBJ1-5; 8 nucleotides align to TRBD1. This CDR3 has 15 amino acids. Trimming took 0 bases from V and 7 from J; bases not matched to a gene: 6. The germline gives CDR1 SGHRS, CDR2 YFSETQ.

J is TRBJ2-1 and V is TRBV5-1, with no clear D. V lost 0 bases and J 8 bases, leaving 6 bases between the germline ends. The CDR3 consists of 12 residues. CDR1 and CDR2 from the germline V gene are SGHRS and YFSETQ. The CDR3 sequence: CASSLVPHEQFF. Written as DNA, the CDR3 is TGCGCCAGCAGCTTGGTTCCCCATGAGCAGTTCTTC.

The chain is built from TRBV9 and TRBJ2-7, with TRBD1 matching 10 bases. Germline loops: CDR1 SGDLS, CDR2 YYNGEE. The CDR3 covers 15 residues. Trimming at V came to 3 bases and at J to 4 bases, leaving 7 bases not matched to a gene. The CDR3 DNA sequence: TGTGCCAGCAGCGCCCACGGGACAGGGGAATACGAGCAGTACTTC. It codes for CASSAHGTGEYEQYF.

The chain combines TRBV7-6 with TRBJ2-7; 7 bases align to TRBD1. V gave up 3 bases and J gave up 5 bases; unmatched junction bases: 10. CDR1 and CDR2 (germline): SGHVS, FNYEAQ. The CDR3 has 15 amino acids. This CDR3 is CASSFAGGSDHEQYF. Here the CDR3 DNA reads TGTGCCAGCAGCTTTGCAGGGGGATCCGACCACGAGCAGTACTTC.

The gene calls are TRBV11-2 and TRBJ2-7, with 7 bases fitting TRBD1. Germline V lookup: CDR1 SGHAT, CDR2 FQNNGV. Unmatched junction bases numbered 10, after V lost 2 bases and J lost 12 bases. CDR3 length equals 13 residues. CDR3 residues: CASSLRRGRVTYF. The CDR3 DNA reads TGTGCCAGCAGCTTAAGAAGGGGGCGCGTCACGTACTTC. The full variable domain, in which reference TRBV11-2 and TRBJ2-7 provide the parts outside the CDR3, is EAGVAQSPRYKIIEKRQSVAFWCNPISGHATLYWYQQILGQGPKLLIQFQNNGVVDDSQLPKDRFSAERLKGVDSTLKIQPAKLEDSAVYLCASSLRRGRVTYFGPGTRLTVT.

The rearrangement uses TRBV7-9 and TRBJ2-5; 7 bases align to TRBD1. Trimming cost V 4 bases and J 2 bases; bases outside gene matches: 10. This CDR3 comprises 16 residues. Germline V gene sequence: CDR1 SEHNR, CDR2 FQNEAQ (reference sequence). Here the CDR3 reads CASSSTGTAPQETQYF. Written as DNA, the CDR3 is TGTGCCAGCAGCTCTACCGGGACAGCCCCACAAGAGACCCAGTACTTC.

This chain links TRBV27 with TRBJ1-2, with TRBD1 matching 9 bases. CDR3 length: 14 residues. The V gene end was trimmed by 6 bases and the J gene end by 3 bases; junction bases not matched to a gene: 5. Per the germline V gene, CDR1 is MNHEY and CDR2 is SMNVEV (reference sequence). Here the CDR3 reads CASRGQGKHYGYTF. Here the CDR3 DNA reads TGTGCCAGCAGAGGACAGGGGAAACACTATGGCTACACCTTC.

This sequence joins TRBV9 and TRBJ1-1, with 7 positions matching TRBD1. Unmatched junction bases numbered 6, after V lost 4 bases and J lost 3 bases. The CDR3 length is 14 residues. From germline, CDR1 is SGDLS and CDR2 YYNGEE. The CDR3 DNA follows: TGTGCCAGCAGCTCCGGACAGGCGGACACTGAAGCTTTCTTT. Encoded protein: CASSSGQADTEAFF.

V usage is TRBV11-2 and J usage is TRBJ2-1; D perhaps matches TRBD2 (6 bases). Trimming stripped 3 bases from V and 2 bases from J, with 11 bases between. In germline, CDR1 is SGHAT, CDR2 FQNNGV. The CDR3 is 15 residues long. CDR3: CASSFSGSPYNEQFF. The CDR3 coding sequence is TGTGCCAGCAGCTTCAGCGGGTCGCCCTACAATGAGCAGTTCTTC.

The chain links TRBV11-2 to TRBJ2-1, with TRBD1 matching over 9 bases. The CDR3 is 15 residues long. CDR1 and CDR2 from the germline V gene are SGHAT and FQNNGV. With V trimmed by 6 bases and J by 4 bases, 7 bases remained unmatched. CDR3 in DNA: TGTGCCAGCAGACCCAGACAGGGGGATTACAATGAGCAGTTCTTC. This translates into CASRPRQGDYNEQFF.

This chain joins TRBV4-1 and TRBJ2-5; D possibly uses TRBD1 or TRBD2 (5 bases each). The J call may be mistaken, given a closer DNA end match to TRBJ2-7. Germline CDR1 reads MGHRA; CDR2 reads YSYEKL. The length of the CDR3 is 16 residues. The CDR3 nucleotides are TGCGCCAGCAGCCAATCATCGGGGCTAGTGATCTACGAGCAGTACTTC. Translating gives CASSQSSGLVIYEQYF.

V gene TRBV7-9 combines with J gene TRBJ1-2, with no clear D. V shed 6 bases and J shed 9 bases, with 17 bases lying between them. CDR1 is SEHNR and CDR2 is FQNEAQ in the germline V gene (reference sequence). The CDR3 is 13 amino acids. This CDR3 is CASRSSALFSYTF. CDR3 DNA sequence: TGTGCCAGCAGGTCGTCAGCCTTATTCAGCTACACCTTC.

The V and J genes are TRBV7-7 and TRBJ2-5; no definite D call. The germline V and J ends were trimmed by 1 base and 2 bases, with 5 bases remaining between them. There are 13 residues in the CDR3. Germline V gene data show CDR1 as SSHAT and CDR2 as FNYEAQ (reference sequence). CDR3 region: CASSLGRQETQYF. The CDR3 DNA reads TGTGCCAGCAGCTTAGGTCGTCAAGAGACCCAGTACTTC.

The gene calls are TRBV9 and TRBJ1-1, with 8 positions matching TRBD1. The J segment lost 4 bases and the V segment lost 1 base, leaving 6 bases of the junction unmatched. CDR1 and CDR2 from the germline V gene are SGDLS and YYNGEE. The CDR3 spans 15 residues. The CDR3 loop reads CASSVRQGSGTEAFF. In DNA form, the CDR3 reads TGTGCCAGCAGCGTAAGACAGGGGAGCGGCACTGAAGCTTTCTTT.

The chain uses TRBV28 and TRBJ2-1; tentative D call: TRBD1 (5 bases). Germline CDR1 and CDR2: MDHEN and SYDVKM. Trimming removed 3 bases from V and 0 bases from J, with 6 bases in between. This CDR3 contains 14 residues. CDR3 loop: CASSLTVSYNEQFF. The CDR3 nucleotides are TGTGCCAGCAGTTTGACAGTCTCCTACAATGAGCAGTTCTTC.

This clone was seen just once. The chain combines TRBV11-2 with TRBJ1-1; no reliable D call. Trimming cost V 5 bases and J 3 bases, with 22 bases left between them. Germline V gene sequence: CDR1 SGHAT, CDR2 FQNNGV. CDR3 length: 17 amino acids. Here the CDR3 DNA reads TGTGCCAGCAGCGCAGGAGCCCGGGATGAAGTTGACACTGAAGCTTTCTTT. The encoded protein is CASSAGARDEVDTEAFF.

The V call is TRBV28, the J call TRBJ2-1, with D tentatively TRBD2 (6 bases). Per the germline V gene, CDR1 is MDHEN and CDR2 is SYDVKM. Deletions cut 5 bases from V and 4 bases from J, with 18 bases between. The CDR3 runs 16 residues. The CDR3 DNA follows: TGTGCCAGCAGTACCCGATGGGAGGAACAATACAATGAGCAGTTCTTC. Amino acids: CASSTRWEEQYNEQFF.

This chain connects TRBV4-3 to TRBJ2-5; D unresolved. Germline V lookup: CDR1 LGHNA, CDR2 YSLEER. V was clipped by 1 base and J by 5 bases, with 8 bases between them. The CDR3 loop spans 13 amino acids. This CDR3 reads CASSQGNSETQYF. In DNA form, the CDR3 reads TGCGCCAGCAGCCAAGGGAATTCGGAGACCCAGTACTTC.